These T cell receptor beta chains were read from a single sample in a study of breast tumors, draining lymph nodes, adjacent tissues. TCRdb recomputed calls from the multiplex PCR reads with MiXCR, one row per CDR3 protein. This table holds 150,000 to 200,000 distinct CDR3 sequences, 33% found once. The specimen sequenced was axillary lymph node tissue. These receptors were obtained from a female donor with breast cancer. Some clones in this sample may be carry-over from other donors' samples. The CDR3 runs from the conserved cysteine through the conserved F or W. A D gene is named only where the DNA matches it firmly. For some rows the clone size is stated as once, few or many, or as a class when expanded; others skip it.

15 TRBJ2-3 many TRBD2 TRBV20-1 CSADYSGSGADTQYF TGCAGTGCCGATTATAGCGGGAGTGGGGCAGATACGCAGTATTTT
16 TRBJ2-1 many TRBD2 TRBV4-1 CASSPSGGSSYNEQFF TGCGCCAGCAGCCCTAGCGGGGGCAGCTCCTACAATGAGCAGTTCTTC
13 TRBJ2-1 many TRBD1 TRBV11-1 CASSQDRGDEQFF TGTGCCAGCAGTCAGGACAGGGGAGATGAGCAGTTCTTC
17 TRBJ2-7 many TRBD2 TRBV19 CASSLLPSGASSYEQYF TGTGCCAGTAGTCTTCTTCCTAGCGGAGCCTCTTCCTACGAGCAGTACTTC
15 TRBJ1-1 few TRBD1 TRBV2 CASSETGGFNTEAFF TGTGCCAGCAGTGAAACAGGGGGGTTTAACACTGAAGCTTTCTTT
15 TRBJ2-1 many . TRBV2 CASRRRSGVYNEQFF TGTGCCAGCAGGAGGAGGAGCGGAGTCTACAATGAGCAGTTCTTC
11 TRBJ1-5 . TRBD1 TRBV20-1 CSAADREPQPF TGCAGTGCCGCCGACAGGGAACCCCAGCCTTTT
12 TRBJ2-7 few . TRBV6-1 CASSETYYGQYF TGTGCCAGCAGTGAAACATATTACGGGCAGTACTTC
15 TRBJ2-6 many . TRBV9 CASSPVWAGANVLTF TGTGCCAGCAGTCCTGTTTGGGCTGGGGCCAACGTCCTGACTTTC
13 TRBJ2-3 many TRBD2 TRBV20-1 CSAARGGSDTQYF TGCAGTGCCGCCCGCGGGGGGTCAGATACGCAGTATTTT
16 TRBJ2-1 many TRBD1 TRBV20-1 CSAYRSDRVAYNEQFF TGCAGTGCTTACCGATCGGACAGGGTTGCCTACAATGAGCAGTTCTTC
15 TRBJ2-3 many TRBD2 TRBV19 CASTQSGGELDTQYF TGTGCCAGTACCCAGAGCGGGGGTGAACTCGATACGCAGTATTTT
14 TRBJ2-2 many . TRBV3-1 CASSPLQGNGELFF TGTGCCAGCAGCCCGCTTCAGGGAAACGGGGAGCTGTTTTTT
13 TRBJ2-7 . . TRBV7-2 CASSSDRTYVQYF TGCGCCAGCAGCTCGGACAGAACCTACGTGCAGTACTTC
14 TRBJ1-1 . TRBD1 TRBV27 CASSLYRGGSEAFF TGTGCCAGCAGTTTATACAGGGGGGGCTCTGAAGCTTTCTTT
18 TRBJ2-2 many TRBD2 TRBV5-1 CASSLAWSGGAEYGELFF TGCGCCAGCAGCTTGGCCTGGAGCGGGGGGGCCGAATACGGGGAGCTGTTTTTT
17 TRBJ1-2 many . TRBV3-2 CASSQDCNEGQVYGYTF TGTGCCAGCAGCCAAGATTGTAACGAAGGACAGGTCTATGGCTACACCTTC
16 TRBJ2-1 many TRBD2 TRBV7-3 CASSLFPGTSWNEQFF TGTGCCAGCAGCTTATTCCCCGGGACTAGCTGGAATGAGCAGTTCTTC
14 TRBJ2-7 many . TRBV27 CASSLYQRGAEQYF TGTGCCAGCAGTTTATACCAACGGGGTGCCGAGCAGTACTTC
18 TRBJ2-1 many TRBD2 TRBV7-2 CASSPARRREGSSNEQFF TGTGCCAGCAGCCCCGCCCGGCGGCGGGAGGGCAGCTCCAATGAGCAGTTCTTC
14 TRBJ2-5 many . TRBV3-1 CASSQGHSQETQYF TGTGCCAGCAGCCAAGGCCACTCACAAGAGACCCAGTACTTC
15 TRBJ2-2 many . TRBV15 CATSRLTGLAGELFF TGTGCCACCAGCAGATTGACCGGTTTGGCCGGGGAGCTGTTTTTT
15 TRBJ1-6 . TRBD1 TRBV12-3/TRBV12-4 CASSSWTGYSAALHF TGTGCCAGCAGTTCGTGGACAGGGTACAGTGCGGCCCTCCACTTT
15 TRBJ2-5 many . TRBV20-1 CSARPRDWPQETQYF TGCAGTGCTAGGCCTCGGGACTGGCCGCAAGAGACCCAGTACTTC
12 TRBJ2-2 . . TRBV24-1 CATCDFTGELFF TGTGCCACCTGTGATTTTACCGGGGAGCTGTTTTTC
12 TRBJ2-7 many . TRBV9 CASSVDGDEQYF TGTGCCAGCAGCGTAGATGGGGACGAGCAGTACTTC
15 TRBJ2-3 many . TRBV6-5 CASSMGGPSTDTQYF TGTGCCAGCAGTATGGGCGGTCCTAGCACAGATACGCAGTATTTT
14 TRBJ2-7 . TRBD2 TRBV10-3 CAIKDNSGRREQYF TGTGCCATCAAGGATAATAGCGGGAGGAGAGAGCAGTACTTC
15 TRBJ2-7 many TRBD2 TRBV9 CASSVEAGALGEQYF TGTGCCAGCAGCGTAGAGGCGGGAGCTCTAGGAGAGCAGTACTTC
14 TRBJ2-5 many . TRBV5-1 CASSSGTHQETQYF TGCGCCAGCAGCTCCGGGACACACCAAGAGACCCAGTACTTC